This is a list of T cell receptor beta chains from one sample in a study of OX40 agonist ivuxolimab in advanced cancers. The assay was immunoSEQ multiplex PCR, and TCRdb's table has in-frame clones only and misses some. The table lists 81,000 or so clones, 93% of them singletons. The input for sequencing was CD4+ or CD8+ T cells sorted from blood, taken in a trial of the OX40 agonist ivuxolimab. These receptors all come from an adult with an advanced solid tumor such as melanoma, head and neck, liver or kidney cancer. The CDR3 runs from the conserved cysteine through the conserved F or W. The D gene is left open where the match is weak. Not every row has a clone size; where given, it reads once, few, many or a size class.

d_call,v_call,j_call,clone_size,cdr3_nt,cdr3_aa
.,TRBV6-4,TRBJ1-5,.,TGTGCCAGCAGTGTTCGGAGCAGCCACAATCAGCCCCAGCATTTT,CASSVRSSHNQPQHF
.,TRBV27,TRBJ2-1,.,TGTGCCAGCAGCCTGGACTACAATGAGCAGTTCTTC,CASSLDYNEQFF
TRBD2,TRBV7-3,TRBJ2-1,.,TGTGCCAGCAGCTTAGATAGCGGGACTCACAATGAGCAGTTCTTC,CASSLDSGTHNEQFF
.,TRBV4-1,TRBJ2-2,.,TGCGCCAGCAGCCCGGAGGGGCTGAACACCGGGGAGCTGTTTTTT,CASSPEGLNTGELFF
.,TRBV21-1,TRBJ1-1,few,TGTGCCAGCAGGCTGACAGGGGATAACACTGAAGCTTTCTTT,CASRLTGDNTEAFF
TRBD1,TRBV28,TRBJ2-7,.,TGTGCCAGCAGCCGGGACAGGGGGAACGACGAGCAGTACTTC,CASSRDRGNDEQYF
.,TRBV5-1,TRBJ2-7,.,TGCGCCAGCAGCTCTATTAGCTCCTACGAGCAGTACTTC,CASSSISSYEQYF
TRBD2,TRBV7-6,TRBJ2-7,.,TGTGCCAGCAGCCCCATGGTTAGCGGGAGCGGGAACGAGCAGTACTTC,CASSPMVSGSGNEQYF
.,TRBV5-4,TRBJ1-1,.,TGTGCCAGCAGCTTCGCAGGGAACACTGAAGCTTTCTTT,CASSFAGNTEAFF
.,TRBV7-2,TRBJ1-1,.,TGTGCCAGCAGCTTAGTTGGACAGACGAACACTGAAGCTTTCTTT,CASSLVGQTNTEAFF
.,TRBV7-9,TRBJ2-7,.,TGTGCCAGCAGCTCAGACAGGGACTGGGTCCTCGAGCAGTACTTC,CASSSDRDWVLEQYF
.,TRBV27,TRBJ1-5,.,TGTGCCAGCAGGATAGGAAGCACTCAGCCCCAGCATTTT,CASRIGSTQPQHF
.,TRBV27,TRBJ2-4,.,TGTGCCAGCAGTTTCGCCTTTGGGGCCAAAAACATTCAGTACTTC,CASSFAFGAKNIQYF
.,TRBV13,TRBJ1-4,.,TGTGCCAGCAGCTTAGGCCTAAGGGTAGGGGATGAAAAACTGTTTTTT,CASSLGLRVGDEKLFF
.,TRBV19,TRBJ2-7,.,TGTGCCAGTAGTCGTACCAAACCCTACGAGCAGTACTTC,CASSRTKPYEQYF
TRBD1,TRBV7-6,TRBJ1-1,.,TGTGCCAGCAGCGCATACCTGACAGGGGGCGCTTACACTGAAGCTTTCTTT,CASSAYLTGGAYTEAFF
TRBD2,TRBV7-6,TRBJ2-1,once,TGTGCCAGCAGCTTATTCGGGGGGGGAGGATACAATGAGCAGTTCTTC,CASSLFGGGGYNEQFF
TRBD1,TRBV7-9,TRBJ2-6,.,TGTGCCAGCAGCCTTTTCGGACAGGGGGTTTTTGGGGCCAACGTCCTGACTTTC,CASSLFGQGVFGANVLTF
.,TRBV19,TRBJ1-2,.,TGTGCCAGTAGTATTGGGGGTGCGGGCAGGGACGATGGCTACACCTTC,CASSIGGAGRDDGYTF
.,TRBV27,TRBJ1-2,.,TGTGCCAGCAGTGTCTCCGGGCCTCACACTGGCTACACCTTC,CASSVSGPHTGYTF
.,TRBV5-5,TRBJ2-7,.,TGTGCCAGCAGCTTGGGGCAGGAGCGCTACGAGCAGTACTTC,CASSLGQERYEQYF
TRBD1,TRBV29-1,TRBJ1-1,.,TGCAGCGGGGGGGACAGAGCCAACACTGAAGCTTTCTTT,CSGGDRANTEAFF
TRBD1,TRBV7-2,TRBJ1-1,.,TGTGCCAGCAGCTTAGGGACAGGGGGCTTTGAAGCTTTCTTT,CASSLGTGGFEAFF
.,TRBV7-9,TRBJ1-1,once,TGTGCCAGCAGCCCTGGGCCCAATGTAGACGCTTTCTTT,CASSPGPNVDAFF
TRBD2,TRBV10-3,TRBJ2-2,few,TGTGCCACCACCTCTAGCGGGAGTGAGGTGGACACCGGGGAGCTGTTTTTT,CATTSSGSEVDTGELFF
TRBD2,TRBV28,TRBJ2-1,.,TGTGCCAGCGGACTAGCGGGAGACTCCTACAATGAGCAGTTCTTC,CASGLAGDSYNEQFF
.,TRBV18,TRBJ2-7,.,TGTGCCAGCTCACCACCGTGGCAGAAGGCACCCTACGAGCAGTACTTC,CASSPPWQKAPYEQYF
TRBD1,TRBV11-2,TRBJ2-7,.,TGTGCCAGCAGCCTCGGGACAGGGGGCGACGAGCAGTACTTC,CASSLGTGGDEQYF
TRBD1,TRBV29-1,TRBJ2-7,.,TGCAGCGTTACCGGGACAGGGGGCCGCGAGCAGTACTTC,CSVTGTGGREQYF
.,TRBV5-8,TRBJ2-1,once,TGTGCCAGCAGCGCGTCACAGGCCTCCTCCTCCTACAATGAGCAGTTCTTC,CASSASQASSSYNEQFF
TRBD2,TRBV4-3,TRBJ2-3,once,TGCGCCAGCAGCCAGACTAGCGTCCCAGATACGCAGTATTTT,CASSQTSVPDTQYF
.,TRBV7-2,TRBJ1-2,once,TGTGCCAGCAGCTTTGCCTATACCCAAACCAACTATGGCTACACCTTC,CASSFAYTQTNYGYTF
.,TRBV6-5,TRBJ2-7,once,TGTGCCAGCAGTTACGAGGGGCCCTCCTACGAGCAGTACTTC,CASSYEGPSYEQYF
.,TRBV28,TRBJ1-5,.,TGTGCCAGCAGCCTTAGGATTAGCAATCAGCCCCAGCATTTT,CASSLRISNQPQHF
TRBD1,TRBV2,TRBJ2-2,.,TGTGCCAGCACCCGTAGTGGCAGGGGGCCCGGGGAGCTGTTTTTT,CASTRSGRGPGELFF
.,TRBV27,TRBJ2-3,.,TGTGCCTCCACGGAGGGGGCGGGCACAGATACGCAGTATTTT,CASTEGAGTDTQYF
TRBD1,TRBV12-5,TRBJ2-7,.,TGTGCTAGTGTCCTGACAGGGACCTACGAGCAGTACTTC,CASVLTGTYEQYF
.,TRBV20-1,TRBJ2-7,.,TGCAGTGCTAGGGACTGGGGAGAGCAGTACTTC,CSARDWGEQYF
.,TRBV4-1,TRBJ1-1,.,TGCGCCAGCAGCCAAGAGACCCCCCCCCGAATGAGCGACACTGAAGCTTTCTTT,CASSQETPPRMSDTEAFF
.,TRBV4-1,TRBJ1-5,.,TGCGCCAGCAGCCAGACGGTGACAGAGTATAGCAATCAGCCCCAGCATTTT,CASSQTVTEYSNQPQHF
.,TRBV19,TRBJ1-4,.,TGTGCCAGTAGTTGGGGGGACCGGACGGCAACTAATGAAAAACTGTTTTTT,CASSWGDRTATNEKLFF
TRBD1,TRBV10-2,TRBJ1-3,.,TGCGCCAGCAGACCACCTCAGGGGGATGGAAACACCATATATTTT,CASRPPQGDGNTIYF
.,TRBV5-6,TRBJ1-3,.,TGTGCCAGCAGCCCCGGACTGAGCTCTGGAAACACCATATATTTT,CASSPGLSSGNTIYF
TRBD2,TRBV4-2,TRBJ2-7,.,TGTGCCAGCAGCCAAGTGAGCCGTCTAGCGGGAGACTTCTACGAGCAGTACTTC,CASSQVSRLAGDFYEQYF
.,TRBV25-1,TRBJ2-2,.,TGTGCCAGCACCGAATGGGGAGACGGACATGTCACCGGGGAGCTGTTTTTT,CASTEWGDGHVTGELFF
TRBD1,TRBV27,TRBJ2-2,.,TGTGCCAGCAGCTTCCTCCCTTCCGGGACAGGGTCCCCCGGGGAGCTGTTTTTT,CASSFLPSGTGSPGELFF
.,TRBV7-7,TRBJ2-7,.,TGTGCTAGCAGCGCGGTAGCGGCCCCCTACGAGCAGTACTTC,CASSAVAAPYEQYF
TRBD2,TRBV16,TRBJ2-7,few,TGTGCCAGCAGCCAATCGCGACTAGCGGAGACCTACGAGCAGTACTTC,CASSQSRLAETYEQYF
.,TRBV23-1,TRBJ1-1,few,TGCGCCAGCAGTCGTAGAAACACTGAAGCTTTCTTT,CASSRRNTEAFF
.,TRBV11-3,TRBJ2-7,.,TGTGCCAGCAGCGACCGGACGGATTCCTACGAGCAGTACTTC,CASSDRTDSYEQYF
TRBD2,TRBV29-1,TRBJ2-5,.,TGCAGCGTTGAAGTCCTTGACTCCGGGACTAGCGGGGGACTGTACCAAGAGACCCAGTACTTC,CSVEVLDSGTSGGLYQETQYF
.,TRBV9,TRBJ2-5,.,TGTGCCAGCAGCGTTGACAGGCACCCTCAAGAGACCCAGTACTTC,CASSVDRHPQETQYF
TRBD1,TRBV2,TRBJ2-5,.,TGTGCCAGCAAAGGATGGACAGGGAAAGAGACCCAGTACTTC,CASKGWTGKETQYF
TRBD1,TRBV19,TRBJ2-7,.,TGTGCCAGTAGTAGCACAGGGGCAATGGATTCCGAGCAGTACTTC,CASSSTGAMDSEQYF